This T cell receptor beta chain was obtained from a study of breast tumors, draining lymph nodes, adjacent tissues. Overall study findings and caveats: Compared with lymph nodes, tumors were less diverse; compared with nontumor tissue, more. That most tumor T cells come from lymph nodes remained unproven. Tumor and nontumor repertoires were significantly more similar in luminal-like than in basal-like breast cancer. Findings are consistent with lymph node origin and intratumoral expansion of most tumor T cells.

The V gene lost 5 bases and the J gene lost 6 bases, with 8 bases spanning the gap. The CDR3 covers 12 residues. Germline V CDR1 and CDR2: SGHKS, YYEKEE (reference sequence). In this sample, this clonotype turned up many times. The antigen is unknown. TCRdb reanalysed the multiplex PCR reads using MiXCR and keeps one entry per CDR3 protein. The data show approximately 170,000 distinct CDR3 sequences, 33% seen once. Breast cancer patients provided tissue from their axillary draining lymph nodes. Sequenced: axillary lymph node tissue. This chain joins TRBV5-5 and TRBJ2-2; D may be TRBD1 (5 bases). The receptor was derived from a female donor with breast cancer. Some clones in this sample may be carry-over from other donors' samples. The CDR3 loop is CASSYRSGELFF. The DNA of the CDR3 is TGTGCCAGCAGTTACAGGTCCGGGGAGCTGTTTTTT.